This TCR beta chain was recovered during a study of blood T cell repertoires in COVID-19. Study summary: There were acute and convalescent COVID-19 samples, and they came from the United States, Italy and Spain. Nucleic acid was either cDNA or gDNA, and it came from T cells, B-cell-depleted T cells, or PBMCs.

As originally analysed: By means of reference gene primer amplification, nucleated cell counts were estimated. Produced via immunoSEQ multiplex PCR; TCRdb's table is partial and in-frame only. Clone size and V and J calls were adopted from that table, with D and trimming inferred from the DNA. The data show 100,000 to 120,000 clones, with approximately 65% seen just once and 6% to 8% held by the top ten. V was trimmed by 5 bases and J by 9 bases, leaving 17 bases between them. This CDR3 contains 14 residues. The germline V gene has CDR1 MDHEN and CDR2 SYDVKM. The genes are TRBV28 and TRBJ1-5; D is perhaps TRBD1 (6 bases). The clonotype was recovered from a woman aged 55-69 years with acute or convalescent COVID-19. The sequencing sample was made of peripheral blood. The chain's CDR3 is CASSPPQGKGPQHF. In DNA, the CDR3 is TGTGCCAGCAGTCCCCCACAGGGAAAGGGGCCCCAGCATTTT.